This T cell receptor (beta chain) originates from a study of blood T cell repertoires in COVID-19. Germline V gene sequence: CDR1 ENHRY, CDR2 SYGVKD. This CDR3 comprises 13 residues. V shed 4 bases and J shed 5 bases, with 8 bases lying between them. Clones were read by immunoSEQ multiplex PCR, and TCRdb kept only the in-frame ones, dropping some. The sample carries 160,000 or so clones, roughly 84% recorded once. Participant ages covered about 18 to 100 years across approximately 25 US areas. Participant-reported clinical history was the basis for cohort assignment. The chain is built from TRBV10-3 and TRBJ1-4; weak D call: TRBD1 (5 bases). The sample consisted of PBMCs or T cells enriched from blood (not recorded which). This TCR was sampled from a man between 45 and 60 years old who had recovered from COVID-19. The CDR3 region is CAISADTNEKLFF. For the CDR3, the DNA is TGTGCCATCAGTGCGGACACAAATGAAAAACTGTTTTTT.